The text below deals with one T cell receptor beta chain. What it binds is unknown. Trimming took off 3 bases at V and 4 bases at J, with 12 bases between the two ends. Germline V CDR1 and CDR2: MNHNS, SASEGT. This CDR3 has 14 amino acids. Assay used: immunoSEQ multiplex PCR; TCRdb lists only in-frame clones, some missing. The repertoire holds about 76,000 clones, with roughly 83% as singletons. These data originate in a study of T cells in localized non-small cell lung cancer. Study-level results: The appearance of a median approximately 60 of the top 100 tumor clones was seen in adjacent lung. Adjacent uninvolved lung tissue had the highest T cell clonality, exceeding tumor. Higher blood T cell density tracked longer overall survival. Sequencing covered just one tumor region, so heterogeneity cannot be ruled out.

The clonotype was recovered from a female donor aged 60 or older with stage I lung adenocarcinoma. The chain has TRBV6-1 and TRBJ1-2, with D tentatively TRBD1 (5 bases). Material: peripheral blood, obtained before any cancer treatment. CDR3 residues: CASSEGGIPYGYTF. The DNA for the CDR3 is TGTGCCAGCAGTGAGGGGGGGATTCCCTATGGCTACACCTTC.